The text below deals with one T cell receptor (beta chain). The CDR3 loop spans 14 amino acids. The germline V gene has CDR1 SGHKS and CDR2 YYEKEE (reference sequence). Unmatched junction bases numbered 5, after V lost 2 bases and J lost 3 bases. This sample was taken from a study of shared clonotypes between healthy human individuals. Libraries were prepared by immunoSEQ multiplex PCR; TCRdb keeps only in-frame clonotypes and omits some of them. Here the sample spans approximately 500,000 clones, less than 96% being singletons. The origin of this receptor is a woman between 25 and 40 years old in good health. Material: naive CD4+ T cells sorted from blood. Described subset: CD45RA+ positively selected. The V gene is TRBV5-5, the J gene TRBJ2-7, with 7 positions matching TRBD1. The CDR3 bases are TGTGCCAGCAGCTTCGACAGGGCGCTCTACGAGCAGTACTTC. This sequence encodes CASSFDRALYEQYF.